This T cell receptor (beta chain) derives from a study of T cell responses to AZD1222 COVID-19 vaccine. Germline V CDR1 and CDR2: ENHRY, SYGVKD. The CDR3 runs to 17 residues. Trimming cost V 6 bases and J 0 bases; bases outside gene matches: 12. Sequenced by immunoSEQ multiplex PCR; TCRdb stores in-frame clones only, minus some. This sample has 180,000 or so clones, with around nine tenths found just once. The clonotype was recovered from an adult in good health. The V gene is TRBV10-3, the J gene TRBJ2-3, with 7 bases that match TRBD1. Sequenced material: peripheral blood, taken on day 0 of AZD1222 vaccination. The CDR3 sequence is CAIRKLGTVHSTDTQYF. The CDR3 nucleotides are TGTGCCATCAGAAAGCTAGGGACAGTACATAGCACAGATACGCAGTATTTT.